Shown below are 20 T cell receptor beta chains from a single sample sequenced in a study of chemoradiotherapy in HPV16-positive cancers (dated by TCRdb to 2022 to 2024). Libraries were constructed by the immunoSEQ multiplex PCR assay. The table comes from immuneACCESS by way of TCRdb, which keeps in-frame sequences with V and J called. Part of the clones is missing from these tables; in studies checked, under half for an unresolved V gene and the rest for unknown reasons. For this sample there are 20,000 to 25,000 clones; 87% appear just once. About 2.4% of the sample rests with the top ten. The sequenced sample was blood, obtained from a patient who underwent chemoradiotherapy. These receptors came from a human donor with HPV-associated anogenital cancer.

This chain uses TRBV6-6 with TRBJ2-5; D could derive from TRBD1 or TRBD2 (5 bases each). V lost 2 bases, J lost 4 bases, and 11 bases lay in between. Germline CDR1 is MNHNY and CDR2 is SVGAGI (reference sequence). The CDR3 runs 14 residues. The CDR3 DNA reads TGTGCCAGCAGTTACCCCCAGGGAGCAGAGACCCAGTACTTC. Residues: CASSYPQGAETQYF.

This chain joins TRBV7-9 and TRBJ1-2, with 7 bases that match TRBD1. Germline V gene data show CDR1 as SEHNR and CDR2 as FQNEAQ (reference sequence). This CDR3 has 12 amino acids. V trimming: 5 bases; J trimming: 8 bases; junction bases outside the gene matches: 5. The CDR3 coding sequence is TGTGCCAGCAGCGAGACAGGGAGCGGCTACACCTTC. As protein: CASSETGSGYTF.

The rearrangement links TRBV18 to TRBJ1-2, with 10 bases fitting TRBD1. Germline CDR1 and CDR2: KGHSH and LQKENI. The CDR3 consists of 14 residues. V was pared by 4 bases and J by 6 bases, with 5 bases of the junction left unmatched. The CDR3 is CASSQTGGADGYTF. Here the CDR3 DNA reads TGTGCCAGCTCACAGACAGGGGGCGCGGATGGCTACACCTTC.

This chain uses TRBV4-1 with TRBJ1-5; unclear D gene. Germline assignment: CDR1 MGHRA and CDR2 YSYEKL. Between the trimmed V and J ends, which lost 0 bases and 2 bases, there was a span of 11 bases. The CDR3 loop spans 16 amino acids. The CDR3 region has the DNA TGCGCCAGCAGCCAAGAACCGCCGCAGGGCAATCAGCCCCAGCATTTT. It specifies CASSQEPPQGNQPQHF.

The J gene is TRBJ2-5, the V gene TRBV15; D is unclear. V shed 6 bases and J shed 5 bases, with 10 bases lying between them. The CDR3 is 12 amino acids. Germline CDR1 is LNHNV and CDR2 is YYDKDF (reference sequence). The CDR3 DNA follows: TGTGCCACCAGTTTAGGGTGGGAGACCCAGTACTTC. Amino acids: CATSLGWETQYF.

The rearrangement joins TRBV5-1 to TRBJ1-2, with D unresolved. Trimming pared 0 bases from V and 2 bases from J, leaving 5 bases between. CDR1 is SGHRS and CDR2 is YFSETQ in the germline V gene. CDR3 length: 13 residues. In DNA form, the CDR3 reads TGCGCCAGCAGCTTGGTCCAGAACTATGGCTACACCTTC. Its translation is CASSLVQNYGYTF.

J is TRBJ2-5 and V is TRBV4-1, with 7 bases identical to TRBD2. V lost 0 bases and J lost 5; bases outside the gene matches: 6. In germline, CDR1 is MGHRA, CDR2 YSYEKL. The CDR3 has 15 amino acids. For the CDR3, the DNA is TGCGCCAGCAGCCAAGATGGGGGGGGAGGGGAGACCCAGTACTTC. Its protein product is CASSQDGGGGETQYF.

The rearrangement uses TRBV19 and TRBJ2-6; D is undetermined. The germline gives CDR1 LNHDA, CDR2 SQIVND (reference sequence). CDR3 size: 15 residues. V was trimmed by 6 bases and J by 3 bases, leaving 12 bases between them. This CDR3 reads CASSIPEGGANVLTF. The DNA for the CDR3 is TGTGCCAGTAGCATTCCAGAAGGTGGGGCCAACGTCCTGACTTTC. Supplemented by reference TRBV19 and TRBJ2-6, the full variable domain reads DGGITQSPKYLFRKEGQNVTLSCEQNLNHDAMYWYRQDPGQGLRLIYYSQIVNDFQKGDIAEGYSVSREKKESFPLTVTSAQKNPTAFYLCASSIPEGGANVLTFGAGSRLTVL.

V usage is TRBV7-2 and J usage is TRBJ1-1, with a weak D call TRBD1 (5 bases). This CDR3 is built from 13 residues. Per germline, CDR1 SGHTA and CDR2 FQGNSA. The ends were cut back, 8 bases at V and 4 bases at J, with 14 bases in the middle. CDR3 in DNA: TGTGCCAGCGACCCCGGGGGACGCACTGAAGCTTTCTTT. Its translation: CASDPGGRTEAFF.

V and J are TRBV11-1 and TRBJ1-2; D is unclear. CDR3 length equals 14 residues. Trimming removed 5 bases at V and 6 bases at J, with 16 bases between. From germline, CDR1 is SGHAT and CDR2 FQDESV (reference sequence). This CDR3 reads CASSHVERADGYTF. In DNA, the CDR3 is TGTGCCAGCAGCCACGTGGAGAGGGCTGATGGCTACACCTTC.

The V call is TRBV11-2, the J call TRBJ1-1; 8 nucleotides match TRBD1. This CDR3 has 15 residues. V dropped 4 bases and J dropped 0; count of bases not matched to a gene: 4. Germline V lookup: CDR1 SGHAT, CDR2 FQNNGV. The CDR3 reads CASSSRTGMNTEAFF. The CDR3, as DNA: TGTGCCAGCAGCTCGCGGACAGGGATGAACACTGAAGCTTTCTTT. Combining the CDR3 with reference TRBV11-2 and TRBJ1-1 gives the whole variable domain EAGVAQSPRYKIIEKRQSVAFWCNPISGHATLYWYQQILGQGPKLLIQFQNNGVVDDSQLPKDRFSAERLKGVDSTLKIQPAKLEDSAVYLCASSSRTGMNTEAFFGQGTRLTVV.

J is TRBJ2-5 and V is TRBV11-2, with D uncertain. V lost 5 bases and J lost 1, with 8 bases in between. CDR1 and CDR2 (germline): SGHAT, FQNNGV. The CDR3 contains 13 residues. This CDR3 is CASSMLRQETQYF. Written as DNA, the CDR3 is TGTGCCAGCAGCATGCTACGCCAAGAGACCCAGTACTTC.

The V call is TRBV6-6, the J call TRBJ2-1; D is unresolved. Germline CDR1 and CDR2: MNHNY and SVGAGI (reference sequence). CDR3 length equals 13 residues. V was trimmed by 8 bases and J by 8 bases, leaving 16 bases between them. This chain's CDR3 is CASYSDADYEQFF. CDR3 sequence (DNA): TGTGCCAGCTACTCGGACGCAGACTATGAGCAGTTCTTC.

The CDR3 sequence is CASSVAGAGNEQFF. DNA of the CDR3: TGTGCCAGTTCGGTAGCGGGAGCGGGCAATGAGCAGTTCTTC. The chain links TRBV27 to TRBJ2-1; 9 bases align to TRBD2. Germline trimming cut 9 bases from V and 6 bases from J; bases unmatched to any gene: 9. CDR3 length: 14 residues. Germline CDR1 reads MNHEY; CDR2 reads SMNVEV (reference sequence).

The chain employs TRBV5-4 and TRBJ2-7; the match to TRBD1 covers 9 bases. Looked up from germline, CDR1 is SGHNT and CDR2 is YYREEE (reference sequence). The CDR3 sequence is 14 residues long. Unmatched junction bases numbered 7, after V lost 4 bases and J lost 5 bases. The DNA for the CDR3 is TGTGCCAGCAGCCCAGGACAGGGGCGGAACGAGCAGTACTTC. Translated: CASSPGQGRNEQYF.

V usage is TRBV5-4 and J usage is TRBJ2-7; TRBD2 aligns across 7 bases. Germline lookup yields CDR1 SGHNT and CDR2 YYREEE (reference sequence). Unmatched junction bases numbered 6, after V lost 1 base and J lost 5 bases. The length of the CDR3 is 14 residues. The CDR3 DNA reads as TGTGCCAGCAGCTTGCAAGCGGGGACCAACGAGCAGTACTTC. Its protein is CASSLQAGTNEQYF. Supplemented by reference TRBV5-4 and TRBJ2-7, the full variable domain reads ETGVTQSPTHLIKTRGQQVTLRCSSQSGHNTVSWYQQALGQGPQFIFQYYREEENGRGNFPPRFSGLQFPNYSSELNVNALELDDSALYLCASSLQAGTNEQYFGPGTRLTVT.

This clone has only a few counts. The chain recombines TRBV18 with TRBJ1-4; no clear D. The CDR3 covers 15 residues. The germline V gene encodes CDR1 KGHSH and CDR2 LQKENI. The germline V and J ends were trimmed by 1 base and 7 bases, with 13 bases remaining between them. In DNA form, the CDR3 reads TGTGCCAGCTCACCACGCCGGGGTAAAAGTGAAAAACTGTTTTTT. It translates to CASSPRRGKSEKLFF.

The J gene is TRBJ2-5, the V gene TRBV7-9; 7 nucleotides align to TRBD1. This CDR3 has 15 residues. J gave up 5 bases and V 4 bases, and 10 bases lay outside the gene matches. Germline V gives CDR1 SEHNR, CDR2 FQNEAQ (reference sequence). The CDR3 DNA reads TGTGCCAGCAGCTCAACCTCGAGGGGGCGTGAGACCCAGTACTTC. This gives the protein CASSSTSRGRETQYF.

The CDR3 nucleotides are TGTGCCAGCAGCTTAGCGCTGCGGGGGGGGCGGGATACGCAGTATTTT. Amino acids: CASSLALRGGRDTQYF. This chain links TRBV7-2 with TRBJ2-3; 9 bases align to TRBD2. Germline V gene sequence: CDR1 SGHTA, CDR2 FQGNSA. The V segment lost 0 bases and the J segment 6 bases; nucleotides outside the gene matches: 7. The CDR3 is made up of 16 amino acids.

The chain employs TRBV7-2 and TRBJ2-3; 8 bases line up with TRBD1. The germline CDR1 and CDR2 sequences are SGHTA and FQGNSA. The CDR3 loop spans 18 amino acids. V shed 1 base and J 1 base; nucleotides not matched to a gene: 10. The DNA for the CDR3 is TGTGCCAGCAGCTTAGTTGGTCAGGGGGCCTTCGGCACAGATACGCAGTATTTT. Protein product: CASSLVGQGAFGTDTQYF.